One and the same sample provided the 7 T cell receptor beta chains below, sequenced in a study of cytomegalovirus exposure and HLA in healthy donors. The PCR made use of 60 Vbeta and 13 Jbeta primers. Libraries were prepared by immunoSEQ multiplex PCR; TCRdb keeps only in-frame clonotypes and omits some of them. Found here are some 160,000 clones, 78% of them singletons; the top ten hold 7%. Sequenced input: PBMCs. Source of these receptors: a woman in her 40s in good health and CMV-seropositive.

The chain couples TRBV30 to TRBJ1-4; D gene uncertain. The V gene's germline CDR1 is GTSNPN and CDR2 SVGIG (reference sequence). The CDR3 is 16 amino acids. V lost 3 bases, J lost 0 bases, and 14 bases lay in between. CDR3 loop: CAWRAGFASTNEKLFF. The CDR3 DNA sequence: TGTGCCTGGAGGGCCGGGTTCGCGTCAACTAATGAAAAACTGTTTTTT.

CDR3: CASSPHRDSGGYTF. The CDR3, as DNA: TGTGCCAGCAGTCCTCACAGGGATTCGGGTGGCTACACCTTC. The chain uses TRBV28 and TRBJ1-2, with D maybe TRBD1 (6 bases). Germline-derived CDR1 and CDR2 are MDHEN and SYDVKM. V lost 5 bases and J 7 bases, leaving 17 bases between the germline ends. This CDR3 contains 14 residues.

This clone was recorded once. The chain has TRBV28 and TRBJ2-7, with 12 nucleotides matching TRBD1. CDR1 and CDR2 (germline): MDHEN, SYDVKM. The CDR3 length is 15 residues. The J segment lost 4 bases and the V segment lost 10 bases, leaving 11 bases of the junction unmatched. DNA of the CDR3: TGTGCCACCTCAGACCGGGACAGGGGGCGATACGAGCAGTACTTC. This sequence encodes CATSDRDRGRYEQYF.

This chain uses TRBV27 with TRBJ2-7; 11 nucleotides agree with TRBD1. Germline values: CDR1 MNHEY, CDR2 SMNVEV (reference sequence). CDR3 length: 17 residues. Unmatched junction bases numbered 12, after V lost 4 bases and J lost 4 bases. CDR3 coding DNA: TGTGCCAGCAGTTCTTGGGGAGGGACAGGGGGTTCTTACGAGCAGTACTTC. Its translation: CASSSWGGTGGSYEQYF.

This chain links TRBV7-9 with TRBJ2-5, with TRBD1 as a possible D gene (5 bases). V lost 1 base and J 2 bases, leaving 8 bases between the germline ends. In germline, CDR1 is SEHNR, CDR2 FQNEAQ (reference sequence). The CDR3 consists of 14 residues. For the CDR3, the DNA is TGTGCCAGCAGCTTAGTGGGGCCACAAGAGACCCAGTACTTC. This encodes CASSLVGPQETQYF.

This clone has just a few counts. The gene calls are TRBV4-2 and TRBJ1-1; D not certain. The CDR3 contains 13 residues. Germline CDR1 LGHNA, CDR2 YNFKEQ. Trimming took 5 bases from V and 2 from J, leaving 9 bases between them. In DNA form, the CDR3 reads TGTGCCAGCAGCGAGGGTCTTAACACTGAAGCTTTCTTT. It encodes CASSEGLNTEAFF.

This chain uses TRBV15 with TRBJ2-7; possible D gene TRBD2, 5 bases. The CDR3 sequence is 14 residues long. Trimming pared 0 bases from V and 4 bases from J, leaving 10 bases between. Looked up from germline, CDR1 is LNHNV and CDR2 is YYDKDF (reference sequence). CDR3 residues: CATSRDAGVYEQYF. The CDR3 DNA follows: TGTGCCACCAGCAGAGACGCGGGCGTATACGAGCAGTACTTC.